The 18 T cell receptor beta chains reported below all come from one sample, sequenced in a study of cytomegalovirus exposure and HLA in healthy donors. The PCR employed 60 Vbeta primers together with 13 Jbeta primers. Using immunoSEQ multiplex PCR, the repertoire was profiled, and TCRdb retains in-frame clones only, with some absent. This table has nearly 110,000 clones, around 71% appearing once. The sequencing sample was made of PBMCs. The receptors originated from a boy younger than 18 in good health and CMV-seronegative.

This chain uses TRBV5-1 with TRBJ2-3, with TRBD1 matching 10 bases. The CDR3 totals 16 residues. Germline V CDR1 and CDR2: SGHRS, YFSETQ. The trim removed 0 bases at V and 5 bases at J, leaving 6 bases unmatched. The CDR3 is CASSLGDRGWVDTQYF. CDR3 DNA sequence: TGCGCCAGCAGCTTGGGGGACAGGGGCTGGGTAGATACGCAGTATTTT.

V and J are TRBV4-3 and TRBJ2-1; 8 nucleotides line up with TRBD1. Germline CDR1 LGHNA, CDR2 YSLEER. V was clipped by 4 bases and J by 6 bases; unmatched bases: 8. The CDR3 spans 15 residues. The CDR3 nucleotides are TGCGCCAGCAGCCCTGGGACAGGATCCCTCAATGAGCAGTTCTTC. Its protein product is CASSPGTGSLNEQFF.

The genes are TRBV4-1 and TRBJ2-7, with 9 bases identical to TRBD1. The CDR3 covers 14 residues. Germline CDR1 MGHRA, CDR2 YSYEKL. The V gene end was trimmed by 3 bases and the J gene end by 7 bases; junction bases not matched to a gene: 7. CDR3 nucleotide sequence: TGCGCCAGCAGCCACCCGGGACAGGGTAAGGAGCAGTACTTC. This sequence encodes CASSHPGQGKEQYF.

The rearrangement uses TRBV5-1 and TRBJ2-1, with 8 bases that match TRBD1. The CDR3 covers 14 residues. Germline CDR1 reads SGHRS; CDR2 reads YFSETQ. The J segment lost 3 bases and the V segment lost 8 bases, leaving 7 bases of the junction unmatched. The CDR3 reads CASRGQDIYNEQFF. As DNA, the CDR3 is TGCGCCAGTAGGGGACAGGATATCTACAATGAGCAGTTCTTC.

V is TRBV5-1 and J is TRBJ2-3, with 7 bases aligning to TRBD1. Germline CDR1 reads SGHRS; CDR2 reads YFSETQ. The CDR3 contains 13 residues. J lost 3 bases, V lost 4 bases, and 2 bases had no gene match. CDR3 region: CASSPGQTDTQYF. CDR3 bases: TGCGCCAGCAGCCCGGGACAGACAGATACGCAGTATTTT.

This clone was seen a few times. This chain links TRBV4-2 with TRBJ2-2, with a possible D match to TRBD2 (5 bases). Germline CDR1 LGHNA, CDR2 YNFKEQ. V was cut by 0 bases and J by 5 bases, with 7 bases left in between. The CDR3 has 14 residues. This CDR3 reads CASSQDGGTGELFF. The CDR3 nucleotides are TGTGCCAGCAGCCAAGACGGCGGGACCGGGGAGCTGTTTTTT.

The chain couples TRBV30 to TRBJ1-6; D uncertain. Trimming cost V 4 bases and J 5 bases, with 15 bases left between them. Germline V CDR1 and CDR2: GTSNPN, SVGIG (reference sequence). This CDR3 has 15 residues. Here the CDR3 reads CAWIIAGTDNSPLHF. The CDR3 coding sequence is TGTGCCTGGATAATTGCGGGTACTGATAATTCACCCCTCCACTTT.

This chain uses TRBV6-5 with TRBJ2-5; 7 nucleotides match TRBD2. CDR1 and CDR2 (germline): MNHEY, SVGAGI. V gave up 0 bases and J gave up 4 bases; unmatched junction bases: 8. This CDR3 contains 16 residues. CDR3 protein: CASSYSGSSGSETQYF. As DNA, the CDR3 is TGTGCCAGCAGTTACTCCGGGTCTAGCGGTTCAGAGACCCAGTACTTC.

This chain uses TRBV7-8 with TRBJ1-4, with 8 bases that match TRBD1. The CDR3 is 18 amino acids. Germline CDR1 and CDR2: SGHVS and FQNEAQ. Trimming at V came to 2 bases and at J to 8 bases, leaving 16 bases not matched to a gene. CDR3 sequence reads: CASSLKVPTGRGPEKLFF. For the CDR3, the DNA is TGTGCCAGCAGCTTAAAGGTCCCCACTGGCAGGGGGCCCGAAAAACTGTTTTTT.

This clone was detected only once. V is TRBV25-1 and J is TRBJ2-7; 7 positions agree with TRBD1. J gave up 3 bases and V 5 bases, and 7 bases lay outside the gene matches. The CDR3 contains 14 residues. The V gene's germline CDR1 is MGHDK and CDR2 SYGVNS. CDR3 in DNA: TGTGCCAGCAGTCCGGGACAGCTTAACTACGAGCAGTACTTC. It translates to CASSPGQLNYEQYF.

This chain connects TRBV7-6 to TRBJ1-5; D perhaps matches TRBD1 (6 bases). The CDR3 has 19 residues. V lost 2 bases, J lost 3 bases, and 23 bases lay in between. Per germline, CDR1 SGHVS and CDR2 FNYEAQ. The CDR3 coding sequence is TGTGCCAGCAGCTTACTTCTATCCCCCGTGACAGGTTCCAATCAGCCCCAGCATTTT. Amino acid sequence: CASSLLLSPVTGSNQPQHF.

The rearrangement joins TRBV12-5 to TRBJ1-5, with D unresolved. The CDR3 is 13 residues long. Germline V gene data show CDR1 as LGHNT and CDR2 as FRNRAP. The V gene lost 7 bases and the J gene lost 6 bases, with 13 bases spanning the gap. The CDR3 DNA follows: TGTGCTAGTGCCCGGAGAGGGAGTCAGCCCCAGCATTTT. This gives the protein CASARRGSQPQHF.

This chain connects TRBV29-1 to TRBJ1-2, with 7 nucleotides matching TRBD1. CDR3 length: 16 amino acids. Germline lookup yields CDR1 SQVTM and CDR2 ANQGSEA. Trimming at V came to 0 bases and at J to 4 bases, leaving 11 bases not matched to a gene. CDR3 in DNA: TGCAGCGTTGAAGATGCCGACGGACAGGCGATCTATGGCTACACCTTC. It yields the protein CSVEDADGQAIYGYTF.

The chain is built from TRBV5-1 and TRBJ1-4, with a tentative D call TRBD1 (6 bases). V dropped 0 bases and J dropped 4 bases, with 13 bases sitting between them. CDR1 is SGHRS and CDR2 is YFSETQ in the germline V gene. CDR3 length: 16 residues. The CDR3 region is CASSLEGRGFNEKLFF. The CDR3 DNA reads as TGCGCCAGCAGCTTGGAAGGCAGGGGCTTTAATGAAAAACTGTTTTTT.

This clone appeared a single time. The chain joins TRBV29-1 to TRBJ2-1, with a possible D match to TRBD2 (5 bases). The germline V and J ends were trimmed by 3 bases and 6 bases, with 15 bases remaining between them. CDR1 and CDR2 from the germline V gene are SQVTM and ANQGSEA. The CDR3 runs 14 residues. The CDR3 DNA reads TGCAGCGTTGAGGCTAGCCCGCCAAGCAATGAGCAGTTCTTC. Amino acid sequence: CSVEASPPSNEQFF.

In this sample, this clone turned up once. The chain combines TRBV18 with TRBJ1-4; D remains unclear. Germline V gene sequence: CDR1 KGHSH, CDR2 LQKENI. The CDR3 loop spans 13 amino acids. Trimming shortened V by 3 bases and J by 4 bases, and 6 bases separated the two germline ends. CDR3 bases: TGTGCCAGCTCACCTAACAGTAATGAAAAACTGTTTTTT. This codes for CASSPNSNEKLFF.

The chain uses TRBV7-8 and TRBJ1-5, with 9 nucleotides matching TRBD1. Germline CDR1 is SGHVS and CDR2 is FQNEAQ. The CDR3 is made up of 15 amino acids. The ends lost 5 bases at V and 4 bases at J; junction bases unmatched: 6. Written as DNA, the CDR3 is TGTGCCAGCAGCAGCGACAGGGGGGGGAATCAGCCCCAGCATTTT. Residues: CASSSDRGGNQPQHF.

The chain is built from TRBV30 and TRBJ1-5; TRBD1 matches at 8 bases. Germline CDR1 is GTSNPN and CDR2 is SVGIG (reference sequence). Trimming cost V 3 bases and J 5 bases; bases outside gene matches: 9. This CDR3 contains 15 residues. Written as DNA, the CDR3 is TGTGCCTGGAGCGGCGGACAGGGCTTCCATCAGCCCCAGCATTTT. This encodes CAWSGGQGFHQPQHF. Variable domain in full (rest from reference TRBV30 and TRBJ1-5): SQTIHQWPATLVQPVGSPLSLECTVEGTSNPNLYWYRQAAGRGLQLLFYSVGIGQISSEVPQNLSASRPQDRQFILSSKKLLLSDSGFYLCAWSGGQGFHQPQHFGDGTRLSIL.